Listed below are T cell receptor beta chains from one sample, sequenced in a study of cytomegalovirus exposure and HLA in healthy donors. The method was immunoSEQ multiplex PCR; TCRdb's version includes in-frame clones alone and lacks a portion of them. Here the sample spans about 190,000 clones, over 70% being singletons. Sequencing input: PBMCs. The receptors shown here come from a woman aged 18-30 years in good health and CMV-seronegative. The CDR3 runs from the conserved cysteine through the conserved F or W.

len,v_gene,CDR3aa
15,TRBV9,CASSATGAPNEKLFF
17,TRBV5-6,CASRGWAPGAEGHEQFF
15,TRBV5-4,CASSFALAGVVEQYF
16,TRBV6-5,CASSWTSGDSYNEQFF
12,TRBV6-5,CASSGLRAEAFF
16,TRBV4-3,CASSQATTGKNYEQYF
16,TRBV25-1,CASSSWTAGTNEKLFF
14,TRBV11-3,CASSLDADDYEQYF
14,TRBV5-6,CASSFGTPNYGYTF
17,TRBV5-6,CASSSAGGWTTYNEQFF
11,TRBV5-5,CASSFSYEQYF
13,TRBV7-3,CASSSGSGGTIYF
15,TRBV2,CASKSLNTGVGKLFF
16,TRBV4-3,CASSQPGTGGTYGYTF
14,TRBV19,CASSTRTATDTQYF
15,TRBV14,CASSQLQGVTYEQYF
15,TRBV11-3,CASSSRGELTDTQYF
17,TRBV9,CASSAPGGGVWTDTQYF
16,TRBV27,CASSPPGTGYQDTQYF
17,TRBV2,CASRAGTLSSGANVLTF
18,TRBV11-2,CASSSNSGRGFRTDTQYF
15,TRBV7-2,CASRPGGQAYQPQHF
16,TRBV7-2,CASSLPGAGGGTEAFF
15,TRBV7-9,CASSSREANTDTQYF
15,TRBV5-1,CASSSTSGGRDTQYF
15,TRBV10-3,CAIREGTGGRETQYF
11,TRBV10-2,CASKGDNEQFF
13,TRBV6-1,CASGQGVHQPQHF